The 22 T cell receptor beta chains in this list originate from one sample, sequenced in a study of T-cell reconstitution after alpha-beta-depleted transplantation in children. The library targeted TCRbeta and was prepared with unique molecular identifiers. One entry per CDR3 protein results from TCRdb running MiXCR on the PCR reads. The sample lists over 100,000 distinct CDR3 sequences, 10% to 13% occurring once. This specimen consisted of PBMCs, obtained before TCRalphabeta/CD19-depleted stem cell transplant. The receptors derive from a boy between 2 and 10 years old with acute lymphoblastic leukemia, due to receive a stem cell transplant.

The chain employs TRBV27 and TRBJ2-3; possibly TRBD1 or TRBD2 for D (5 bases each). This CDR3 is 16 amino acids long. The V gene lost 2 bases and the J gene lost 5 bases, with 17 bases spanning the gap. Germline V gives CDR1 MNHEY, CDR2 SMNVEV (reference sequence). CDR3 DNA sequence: TGTGCCAGCAGTTTAAATGGGGCCCGGGGCGGAGATACGCAGTATTTT. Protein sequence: CASSLNGARGGDTQYF.

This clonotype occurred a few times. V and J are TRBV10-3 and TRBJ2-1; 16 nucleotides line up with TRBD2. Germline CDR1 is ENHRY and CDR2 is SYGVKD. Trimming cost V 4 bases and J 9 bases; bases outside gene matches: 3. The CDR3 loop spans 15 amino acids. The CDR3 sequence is CAISAGTSGRAEQFF. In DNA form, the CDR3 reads TGTGCCATCAGTGCCGGGACTAGCGGGAGGGCTGAGCAGTTCTTC.

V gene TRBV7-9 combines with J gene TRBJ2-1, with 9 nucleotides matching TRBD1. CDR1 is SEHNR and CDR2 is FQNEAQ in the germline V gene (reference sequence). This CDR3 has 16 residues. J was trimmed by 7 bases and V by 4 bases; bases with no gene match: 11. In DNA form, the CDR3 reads TGTGCCAGCAGCTCCAACCGGGACAGGGTCAAGAATGAGCAGTTCTTC. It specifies CASSSNRDRVKNEQFF.

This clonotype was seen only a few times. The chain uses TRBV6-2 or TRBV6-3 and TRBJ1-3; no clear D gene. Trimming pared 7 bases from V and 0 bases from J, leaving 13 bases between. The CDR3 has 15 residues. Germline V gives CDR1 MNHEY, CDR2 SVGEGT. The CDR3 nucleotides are TGTGCCAGCACTCCTGTTCCGGGCTCTGGAAACACCATATATTTT. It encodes CASTPVPGSGNTIYF.

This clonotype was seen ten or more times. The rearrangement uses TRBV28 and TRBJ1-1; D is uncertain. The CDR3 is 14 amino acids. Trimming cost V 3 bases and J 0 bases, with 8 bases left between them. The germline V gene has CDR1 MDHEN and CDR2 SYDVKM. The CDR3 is CASSFRTVNTEAFF. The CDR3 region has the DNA TGTGCCAGCAGTTTTCGGACCGTGAACACTGAAGCTTTCTTT.

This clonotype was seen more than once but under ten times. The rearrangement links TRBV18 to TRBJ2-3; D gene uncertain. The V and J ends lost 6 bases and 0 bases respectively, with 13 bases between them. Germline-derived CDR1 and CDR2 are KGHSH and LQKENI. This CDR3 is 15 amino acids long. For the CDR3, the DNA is TGTGCCAGCTCCCTCGGATGGGATAGCACAGATACGCAGTATTTT. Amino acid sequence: CASSLGWDSTDTQYF.

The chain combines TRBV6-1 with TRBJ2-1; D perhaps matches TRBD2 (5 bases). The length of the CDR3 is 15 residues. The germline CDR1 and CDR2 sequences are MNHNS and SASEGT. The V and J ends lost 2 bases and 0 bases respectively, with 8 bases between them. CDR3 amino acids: CASSENAGSYNEQFF. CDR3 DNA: TGTGCCAGCAGTGAAAACGCGGGCTCCTACAATGAGCAGTTCTTC.

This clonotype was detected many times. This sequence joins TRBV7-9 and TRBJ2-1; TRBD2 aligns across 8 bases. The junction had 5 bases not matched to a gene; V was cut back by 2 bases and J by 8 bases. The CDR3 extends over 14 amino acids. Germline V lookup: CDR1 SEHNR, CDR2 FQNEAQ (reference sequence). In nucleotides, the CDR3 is TGTGCCAGCAGCTTAAGTAGCGGGAACTATGAGCAGTTCTTC. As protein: CASSLSSGNYEQFF.

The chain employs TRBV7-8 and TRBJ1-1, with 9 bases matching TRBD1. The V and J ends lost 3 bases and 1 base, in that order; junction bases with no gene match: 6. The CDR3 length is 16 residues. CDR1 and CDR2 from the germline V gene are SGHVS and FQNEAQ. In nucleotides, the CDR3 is TGTGCCAGCAGCTTCCAAACAGGGGGCGGGAACACTGAAGCTTTCTTT. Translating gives CASSFQTGGGNTEAFF.

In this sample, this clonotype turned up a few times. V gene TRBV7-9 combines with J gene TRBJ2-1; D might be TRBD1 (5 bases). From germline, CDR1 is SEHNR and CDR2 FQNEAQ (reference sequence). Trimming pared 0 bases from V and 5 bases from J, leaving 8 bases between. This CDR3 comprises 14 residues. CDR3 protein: CASSLAWGDNEQFF. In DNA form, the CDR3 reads TGTGCCAGCAGCTTAGCCTGGGGCGACAATGAGCAGTTCTTC. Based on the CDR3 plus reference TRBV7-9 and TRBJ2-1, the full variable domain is DTGVSQNPRHKITKRGQNVTFRCDPISEHNRLYWYRQTLGQGPEFLTYFQNEAQLEKSRLLSDRFSAERPKGSFSTLEIQRTEQGDSAMYLCASSLAWGDNEQFFGPGTRLTVL.

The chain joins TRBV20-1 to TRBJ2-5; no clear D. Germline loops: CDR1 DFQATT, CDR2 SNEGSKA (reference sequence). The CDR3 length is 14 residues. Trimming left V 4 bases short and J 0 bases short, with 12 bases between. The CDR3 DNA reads TGCAGTGCTAAGGGCCGTGTCTACCAAGAGACCCAGTACTTC. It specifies CSAKGRVYQETQYF.

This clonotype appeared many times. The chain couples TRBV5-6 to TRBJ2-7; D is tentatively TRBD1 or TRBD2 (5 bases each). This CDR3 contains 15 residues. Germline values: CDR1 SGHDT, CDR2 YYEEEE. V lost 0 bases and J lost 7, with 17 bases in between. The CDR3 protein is CASSLDPGRKSEQYF. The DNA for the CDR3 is TGTGCCAGCAGCTTGGATCCGGGACGGAAGTCGGAGCAGTACTTC.

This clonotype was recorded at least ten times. CDR3 region: CASSLRFGSAGSSQETQYF. CDR3 in DNA: TGTGCCAGCAGCTTAAGGTTTGGTTCGGCGGGAAGTTCCCAAGAGACCCAGTACTTC. This rearrangement joins TRBV7-6 to TRBJ2-5, with D tentatively TRBD2 (6 bases). This CDR3 spans 19 amino acids. With 2 bases removed from V and 1 base from J, the gap between germline ends came to 23 bases. From germline, CDR1 is SGHVS and CDR2 FNYEAQ.

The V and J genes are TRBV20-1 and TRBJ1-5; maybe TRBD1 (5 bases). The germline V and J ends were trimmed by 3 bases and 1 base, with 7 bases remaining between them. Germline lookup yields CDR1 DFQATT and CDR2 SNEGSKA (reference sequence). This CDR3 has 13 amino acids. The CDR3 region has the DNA TGCAGTGCTAGGGGACTGAGCAATCAGCCCCAGCATTTT. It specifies CSARGLSNQPQHF.

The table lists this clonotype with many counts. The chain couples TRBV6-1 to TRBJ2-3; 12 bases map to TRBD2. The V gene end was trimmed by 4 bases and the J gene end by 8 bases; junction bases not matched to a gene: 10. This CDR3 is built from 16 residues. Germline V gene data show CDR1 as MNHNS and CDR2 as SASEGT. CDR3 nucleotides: TGTGCCAGCAGTGGGCCGGGACTAGCGGGTATTGGTACGCAGTATTTT. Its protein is CASSGPGLAGIGTQYF.

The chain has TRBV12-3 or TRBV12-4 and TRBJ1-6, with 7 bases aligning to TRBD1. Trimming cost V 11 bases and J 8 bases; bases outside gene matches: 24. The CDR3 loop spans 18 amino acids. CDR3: CAFSLAVRGIGGYSPLHF. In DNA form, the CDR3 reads TGTGCCTTCAGTTTAGCGGTCAGGGGGATTGGGGGATATTCACCCCTCCACTTT.

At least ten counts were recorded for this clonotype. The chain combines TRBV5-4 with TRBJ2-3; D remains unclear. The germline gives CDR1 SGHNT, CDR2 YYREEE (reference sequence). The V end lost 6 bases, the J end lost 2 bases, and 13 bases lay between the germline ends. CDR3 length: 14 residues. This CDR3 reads CASIPDPNTDTQYF. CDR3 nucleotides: TGTGCCAGCATACCGGACCCTAACACAGATACGCAGTATTTT. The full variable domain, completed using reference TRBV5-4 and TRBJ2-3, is ETGVTQSPTHLIKTRGQQVTLRCSSQSGHNTVSWYQQALGQGPQFIFQYYREEENGRGNFPPRFSGLQFPNYSSELNVNALELDDSALYLCASIPDPNTDTQYFGPGTRLTVL.

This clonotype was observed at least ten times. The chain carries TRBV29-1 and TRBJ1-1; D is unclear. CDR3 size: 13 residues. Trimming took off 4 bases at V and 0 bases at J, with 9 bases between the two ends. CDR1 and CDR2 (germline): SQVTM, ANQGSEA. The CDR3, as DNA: TGCAGCGTTGGGTCACAGTTGAACACTGAAGCTTTCTTT. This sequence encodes CSVGSQLNTEAFF.

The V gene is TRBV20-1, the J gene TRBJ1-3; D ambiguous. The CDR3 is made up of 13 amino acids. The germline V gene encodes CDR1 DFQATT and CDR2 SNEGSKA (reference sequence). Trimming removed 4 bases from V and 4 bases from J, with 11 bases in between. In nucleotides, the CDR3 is TGCAGTGCTACCACAGTAACGGGAAACACCATATATTTT. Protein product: CSATTVTGNTIYF.

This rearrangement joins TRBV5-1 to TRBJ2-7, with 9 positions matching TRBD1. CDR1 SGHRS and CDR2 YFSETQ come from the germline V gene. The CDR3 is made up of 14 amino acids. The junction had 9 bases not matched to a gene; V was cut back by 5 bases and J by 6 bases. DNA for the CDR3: TGCGCCAGCAGACCAGGGACAGGGAATGGCGAGCAGTACTTC. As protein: CASRPGTGNGEQYF.

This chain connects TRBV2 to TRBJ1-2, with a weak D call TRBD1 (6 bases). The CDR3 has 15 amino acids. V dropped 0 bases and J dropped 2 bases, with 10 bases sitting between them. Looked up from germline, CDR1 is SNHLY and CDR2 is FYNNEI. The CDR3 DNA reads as TGTGCCAGCAGTGAAGCCCAAACAGGGAACTATGGCTACACCTTC. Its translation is CASSEAQTGNYGYTF.

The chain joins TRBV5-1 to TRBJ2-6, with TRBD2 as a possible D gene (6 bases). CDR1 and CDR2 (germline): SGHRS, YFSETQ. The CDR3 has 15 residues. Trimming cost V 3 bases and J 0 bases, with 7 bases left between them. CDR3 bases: TGCGCCAGCAGCTGGGGGGACTCTGGGGCCAACGTCCTGACTTTC. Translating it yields CASSWGDSGANVLTF.